This TCR beta chain was sequenced for a study of CD8 T cells in ankylosing spondylitis. The CDR3 sequence is 15 residues long. Trimming at V came to 5 bases and at J to 8 bases, leaving 10 bases not matched to a gene. The V gene's germline CDR1 is MNHNS and CDR2 SASEGT. Study results and caveats: Earlier studies detected some motif variants in reactive arthritis synovial fluid and blood. Relatively rare in peripheral blood, disease-linked clones were also CD8+. For ankylosing spondylitis blood, a TCR beta motif of 7 to 9 highly homologous variants appeared characteristic. Clones tied to disease were said to be significantly enriched in matched ankylosing spondylitis synovial fluid.

TCRdb passed the 5' RACE reads through MiXCR, listing each CDR3 protein once. The repertoire holds a few hundred thousand distinct CDR3 sequences, with around a tenth as singletons. This clonotype appeared many times. Antigen: not known. Material: blood, either unsorted or a sorted T cell fraction (not recorded which). This receptor was taken from a male donor with ankylosing spondylitis or in good health (not recorded which). This chain links TRBV6-1 with TRBJ2-1, with 9 bases lining up with TRBD1. In DNA, the CDR3 is TGTGCCAGCAGTAAGGGGGACAGGGACATCGATGAGCAGTTCTTC. Amino acids: CASSKGDRDIDEQFF.